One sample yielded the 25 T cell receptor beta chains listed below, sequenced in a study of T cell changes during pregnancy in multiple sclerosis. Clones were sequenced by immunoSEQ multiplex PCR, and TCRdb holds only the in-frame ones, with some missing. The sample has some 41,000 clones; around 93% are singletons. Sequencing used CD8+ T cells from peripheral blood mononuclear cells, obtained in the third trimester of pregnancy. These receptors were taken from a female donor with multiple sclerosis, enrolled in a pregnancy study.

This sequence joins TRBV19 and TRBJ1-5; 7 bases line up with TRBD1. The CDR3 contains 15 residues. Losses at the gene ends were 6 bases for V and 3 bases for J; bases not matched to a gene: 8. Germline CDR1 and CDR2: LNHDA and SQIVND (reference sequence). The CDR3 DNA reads TGTGCCAGTAGCTTCACGCAGGGGGTCAATCAGCCCCAGCATTTT. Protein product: CASSFTQGVNQPQHF.

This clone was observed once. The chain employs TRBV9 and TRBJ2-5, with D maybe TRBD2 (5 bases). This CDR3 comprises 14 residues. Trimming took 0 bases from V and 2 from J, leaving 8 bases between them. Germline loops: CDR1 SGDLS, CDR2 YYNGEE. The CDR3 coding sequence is TGTGCCAGCAGCGTAGGCGAGCGGCAAGAGACCCAGTACTTC. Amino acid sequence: CASSVGERQETQYF.

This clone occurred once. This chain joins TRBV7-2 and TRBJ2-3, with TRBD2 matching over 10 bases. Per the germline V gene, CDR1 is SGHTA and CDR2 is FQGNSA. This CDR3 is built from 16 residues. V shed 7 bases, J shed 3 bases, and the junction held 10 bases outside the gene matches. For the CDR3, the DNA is TGTGCCAGCAATTTTTTGGCTAGCGGGAGTACAGATACGCAGTATTTT. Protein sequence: CASNFLASGSTDTQYF.

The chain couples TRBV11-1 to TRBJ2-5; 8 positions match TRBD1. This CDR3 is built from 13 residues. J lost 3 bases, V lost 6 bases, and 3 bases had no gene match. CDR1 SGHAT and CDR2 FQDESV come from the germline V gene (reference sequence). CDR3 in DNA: TGTGCCAGCAGGTTGACAGGGGAAGAGACCCAGTACTTC. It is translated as CASRLTGEETQYF. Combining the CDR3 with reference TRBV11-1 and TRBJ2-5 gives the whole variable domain EAEVAQSPRYKITEKSQAVAFWCDPISGHATLYWYRQILGQGPELLVQFQDESVVDDSQLPKDRFSAERLKGVDSTLKIQPAELGDSAMYLCASRLTGEETQYFGPGTRLLVL.

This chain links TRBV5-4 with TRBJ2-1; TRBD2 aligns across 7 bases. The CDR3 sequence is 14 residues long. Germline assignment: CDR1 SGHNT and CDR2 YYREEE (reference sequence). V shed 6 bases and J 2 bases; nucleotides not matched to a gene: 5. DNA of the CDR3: TGTGCCAGCACGTGGGGGACTACCTACAATGAGCAGTTCTTC. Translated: CASTWGTTYNEQFF.

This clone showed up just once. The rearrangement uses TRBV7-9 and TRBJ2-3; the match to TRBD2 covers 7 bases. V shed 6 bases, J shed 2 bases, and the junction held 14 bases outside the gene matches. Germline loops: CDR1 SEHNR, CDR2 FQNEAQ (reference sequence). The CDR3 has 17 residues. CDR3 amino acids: CASSIRMLAVNTDTQYF. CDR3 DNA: TGTGCCAGCAGTATTCGGATGCTAGCGGTTAACACAGATACGCAGTATTTT.

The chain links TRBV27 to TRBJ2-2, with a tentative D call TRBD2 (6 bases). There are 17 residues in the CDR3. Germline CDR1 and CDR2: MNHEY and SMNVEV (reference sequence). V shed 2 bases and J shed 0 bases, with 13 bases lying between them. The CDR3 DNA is TGTGCCAGCAGTTTAATCGCAGGGACTTCGAACACCGGGGAGCTGTTTTTT. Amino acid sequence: CASSLIAGTSNTGELFF.

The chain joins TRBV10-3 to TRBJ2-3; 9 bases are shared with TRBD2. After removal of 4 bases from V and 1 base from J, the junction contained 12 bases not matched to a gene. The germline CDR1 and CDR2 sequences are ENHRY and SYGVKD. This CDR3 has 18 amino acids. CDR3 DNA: TGTGCCATCAGTGGGGGTAGCGGGAGAGGCGGTGGCACAGATACGCAGTATTTT. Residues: CAISGGSGRGGGTDTQYF.

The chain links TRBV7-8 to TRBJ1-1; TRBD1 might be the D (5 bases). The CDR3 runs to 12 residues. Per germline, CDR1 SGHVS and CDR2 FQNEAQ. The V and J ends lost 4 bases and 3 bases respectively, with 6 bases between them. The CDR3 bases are TGTGCCAGCAGCTGGGGGGACACTGAAGCTTTCTTT. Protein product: CASSWGDTEAFF.

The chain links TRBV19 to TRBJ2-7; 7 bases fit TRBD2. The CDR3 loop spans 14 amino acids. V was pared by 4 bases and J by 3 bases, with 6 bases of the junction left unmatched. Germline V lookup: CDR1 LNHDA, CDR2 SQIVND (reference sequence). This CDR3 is CASSTTSPFYEQYF. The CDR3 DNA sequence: TGTGCCAGTAGTACGACTAGCCCATTCTACGAGCAGTACTTC.

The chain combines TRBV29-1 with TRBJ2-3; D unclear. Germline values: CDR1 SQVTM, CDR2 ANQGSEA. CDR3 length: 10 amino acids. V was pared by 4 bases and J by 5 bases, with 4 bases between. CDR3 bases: TGCAGCGTTGTCCGAGATACGCAGTATTTT. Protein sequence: CSVVRDTQYF.

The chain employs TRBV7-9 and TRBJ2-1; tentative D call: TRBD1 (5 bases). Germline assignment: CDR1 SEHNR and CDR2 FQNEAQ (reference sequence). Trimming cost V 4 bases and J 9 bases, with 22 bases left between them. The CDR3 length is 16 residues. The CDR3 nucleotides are TGTGCCAGCAGCTCCGCGAAACACTCCAGGGCTATTGAGCAGTTCTTC. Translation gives CASSSAKHSRAIEQFF. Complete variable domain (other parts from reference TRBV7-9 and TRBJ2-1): DTGVSQNPRHKITKRGQNVTFRCDPISEHNRLYWYRQTLGQGPEFLTYFQNEAQLEKSRLLSDRFSAERPKGSFSTLEIQRTEQGDSAMYLCASSSAKHSRAIEQFFGPGTRLTVL.

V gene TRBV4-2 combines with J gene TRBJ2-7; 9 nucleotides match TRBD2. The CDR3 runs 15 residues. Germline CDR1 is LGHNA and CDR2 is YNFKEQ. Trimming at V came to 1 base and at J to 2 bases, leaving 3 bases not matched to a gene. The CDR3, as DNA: TGTGCCAGCAGCCAAGGACTAGCGGTACCCTACGAGCAGTACTTC. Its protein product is CASSQGLAVPYEQYF.

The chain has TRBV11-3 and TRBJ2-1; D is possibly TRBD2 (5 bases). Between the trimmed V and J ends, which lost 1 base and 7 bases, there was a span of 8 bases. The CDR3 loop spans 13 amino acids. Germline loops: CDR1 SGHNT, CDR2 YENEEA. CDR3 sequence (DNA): TGTGCCAGCAGCTTAGGAGCGGCTAATGAGCAGTTCTTC. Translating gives CASSLGAANEQFF. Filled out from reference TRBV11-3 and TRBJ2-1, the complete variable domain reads EAGVVQSPRYKIIEKKQPVAFWCNPISGHNTLYWYLQNLGQGPELLIRYENEEAVDDSQLPKDRFSAERLKGVDSTLKIQPAELGDSAVYLCASSLGAANEQFFGPGTRLTVL.

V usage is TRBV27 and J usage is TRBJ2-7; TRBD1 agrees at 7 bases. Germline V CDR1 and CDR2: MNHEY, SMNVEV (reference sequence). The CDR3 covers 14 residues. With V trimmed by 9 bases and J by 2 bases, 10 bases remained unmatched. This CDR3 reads CASKARDRAYEQYF. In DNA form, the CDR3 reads TGTGCCAGTAAAGCCCGGGACAGAGCCTACGAGCAGTACTTC.

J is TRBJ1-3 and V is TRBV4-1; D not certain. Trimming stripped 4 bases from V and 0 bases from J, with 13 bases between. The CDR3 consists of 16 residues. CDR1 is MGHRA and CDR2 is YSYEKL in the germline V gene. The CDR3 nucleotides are TGCGCCAGCAGCCTGGGAGAAACAGCCTCTGGAAACACCATATATTTT. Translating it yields CASSLGETASGNTIYF.

This CDR3 is CASSIEPRDRDMNTEAFF. The CDR3 nucleotides read TGTGCCAGTAGTATAGAGCCACGGGACAGAGATATGAACACTGAAGCTTTCTTT. The V gene is TRBV19, the J gene TRBJ1-1; TRBD1 matches at 7 bases. The CDR3 has 18 amino acids. In germline, CDR1 is LNHDA, CDR2 SQIVND (reference sequence). V gave up 0 bases and J gave up 0 bases; unmatched junction bases: 10.

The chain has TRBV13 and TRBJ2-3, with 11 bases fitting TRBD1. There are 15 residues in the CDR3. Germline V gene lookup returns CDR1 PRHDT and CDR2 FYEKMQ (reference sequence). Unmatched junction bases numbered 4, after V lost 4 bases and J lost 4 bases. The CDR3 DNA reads TGTGCCAGCAGCTACCGGACAGGGGGCCCAGATACGCAGTATTTT. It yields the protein CASSYRTGGPDTQYF.

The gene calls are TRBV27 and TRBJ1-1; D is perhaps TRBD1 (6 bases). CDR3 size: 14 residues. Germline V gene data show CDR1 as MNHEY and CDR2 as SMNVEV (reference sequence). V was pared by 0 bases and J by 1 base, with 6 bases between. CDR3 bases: TGTGCCAGCAGTTTATCGGGGGCGAACACTGAAGCTTTCTTT. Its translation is CASSLSGANTEAFF.

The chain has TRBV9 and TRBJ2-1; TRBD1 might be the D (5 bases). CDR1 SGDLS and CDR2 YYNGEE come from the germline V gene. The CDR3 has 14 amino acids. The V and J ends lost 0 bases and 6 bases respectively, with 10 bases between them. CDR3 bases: TGTGCCAGCAGCGTAGAATCCAGGGTCAATGAGCAGTTCTTC. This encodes CASSVESRVNEQFF.

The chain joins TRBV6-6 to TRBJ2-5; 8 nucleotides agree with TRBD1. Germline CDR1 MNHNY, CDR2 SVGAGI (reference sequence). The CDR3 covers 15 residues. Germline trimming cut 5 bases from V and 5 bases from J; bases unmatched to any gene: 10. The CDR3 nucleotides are TGTGCCAGCAGTGCGCGACAGGGGATCGGGGAGACCCAGTACTTC. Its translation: CASSARQGIGETQYF.

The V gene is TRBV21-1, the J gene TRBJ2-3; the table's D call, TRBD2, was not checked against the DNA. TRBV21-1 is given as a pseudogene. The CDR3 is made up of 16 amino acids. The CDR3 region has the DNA TGTGCCCCTCGGGGGGAACTAGCGGGAGCAACAGATACGCAGTATTTT. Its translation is CAPRGELAGATDTQYF.

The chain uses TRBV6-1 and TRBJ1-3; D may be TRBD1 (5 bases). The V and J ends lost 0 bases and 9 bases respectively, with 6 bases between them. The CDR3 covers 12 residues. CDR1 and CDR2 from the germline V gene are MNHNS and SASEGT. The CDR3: CASSEAGPTIYF. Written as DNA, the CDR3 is TGTGCCAGCAGTGAAGCGGGGCCCACCATATATTTT.

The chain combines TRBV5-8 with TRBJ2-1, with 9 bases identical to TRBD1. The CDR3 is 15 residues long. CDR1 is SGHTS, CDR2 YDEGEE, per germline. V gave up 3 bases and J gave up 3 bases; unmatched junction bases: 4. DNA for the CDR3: TGTGCCAGCAGCTCCGGGACAGGGATCTACAATGAGCAGTTCTTC. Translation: CASSSGTGIYNEQFF.

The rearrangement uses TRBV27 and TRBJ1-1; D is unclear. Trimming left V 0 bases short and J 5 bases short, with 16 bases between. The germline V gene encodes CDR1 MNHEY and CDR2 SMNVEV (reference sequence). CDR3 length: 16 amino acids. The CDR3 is CASSLSSGWGLTEAFF. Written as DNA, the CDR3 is TGTGCCAGCAGTTTATCGTCGGGGTGGGGTCTTACTGAAGCTTTCTTT.